Listed below are T cell receptor beta chains from one sample, sequenced in a study of lymphopenia after photon versus proton radiotherapy. Here immunoSEQ multiplex PCR was the method, and the copy in TCRdb shows in-frame clones only, minus some. This sample has 50,000 to 70,000 clones, with 75% to 90% found just once. The sequenced sample was peripheral blood, obtained from a patient treated with proton-based radiotherapy. These receptors came from an elderly man with esophageal cancer. Both conserved end residues are part of each CDR3. The order of the fields is D gene, clone size, J gene, V gene, CDR3 DNA, CDR3 protein. D genes are given only for firm matches. Size is omitted from some rows. Given values are once, few, many or a class for expanded clones.

d_gene: TRBD1
abundance: NA
j_gene: TRBJ1-1
v_gene: TRBV7-3
CDR3nt: TGTGCCAGCAGCTGGGGACAGGGCGGCGAAGCTTTCTTT
CDR3aa: CASSWGQGGEAFF

d_gene: NA
abundance: NA
j_gene: TRBJ2-7
v_gene: TRBV29-1
CDR3nt: TGCAGCGTCTCGTGGAGTGGAACCTACGAGCAGTACTTC
CDR3aa: CSVSWSGTYEQYF

d_gene: NA
abundance: NA
j_gene: TRBJ2-6
v_gene: TRBV10-3
CDR3nt: TGTGCCATCAGTGAAGGGGGGGCCGGCTCTGGGGCCAACGTCCTGACTTTC
CDR3aa: CAISEGGAGSGANVLTF

d_gene: TRBD2
abundance: NA
j_gene: TRBJ2-1
v_gene: TRBV2
CDR3nt: TGTGCCAGCAGGAGACTAGCGGGAGGATACAATGAGCAGTTCTTC
CDR3aa: CASRRLAGGYNEQFF

d_gene: NA
abundance: NA
j_gene: TRBJ1-3
v_gene: TRBV27
CDR3nt: TGTGCCAGCAGTCAGGGACTTAGCTCTGGAAACACCATATATTTT
CDR3aa: CASSQGLSSGNTIYF

d_gene: TRBD1
abundance: NA
j_gene: TRBJ1-6
v_gene: TRBV4-1
CDR3nt: TGCGCCAGCAGTCCCGGGACAGGGAGGTCCCAGGGATCGAATTCACCCCTCCACTTT
CDR3aa: CASSPGTGRSQGSNSPLHF

d_gene: NA
abundance: once
j_gene: TRBJ1-2
v_gene: TRBV6-1
CDR3nt: TGTGCCAGCAGTTACGAAGGGGGCTACACCTTC
CDR3aa: CASSYEGGYTF

d_gene: NA
abundance: NA
j_gene: TRBJ2-5
v_gene: TRBV7-9
CDR3nt: TGTGCCAGCAGCCAGACCGTCGAACAAGAGACCCAGTACTTC
CDR3aa: CASSQTVEQETQYF

d_gene: NA
abundance: NA
j_gene: TRBJ1-2
v_gene: TRBV21-1
CDR3nt: TGTGCCAGCAGCAAAGGGGAAGTCAGTAACTATGGCTACACCTTC
CDR3aa: CASSKGEVSNYGYTF

d_gene: NA
abundance: NA
j_gene: TRBJ2-7
v_gene: TRBV11-2
CDR3nt: TGTGCCAGCAGCTTGGTACAGCTCGAGCAGTACTTC
CDR3aa: CASSLVQLEQYF

d_gene: NA
abundance: NA
j_gene: TRBJ2-2
v_gene: TRBV19
CDR3nt: TGTGCCAGTAGTATAGATAGAACAGGGGAGCTGTTTTTT
CDR3aa: CASSIDRTGELFF

d_gene: NA
abundance: NA
j_gene: TRBJ1-6
v_gene: TRBV27
CDR3nt: TGTGCCAGCAGTTCAGGACAGATGAATTCACCCCTCCACTTT
CDR3aa: CASSSGQMNSPLHF

d_gene: NA
abundance: few
j_gene: TRBJ1-2
v_gene: TRBV6-5
CDR3nt: TGTGCCAGCAGTTACGGGCGGGACTATGGCTACACCTTC
CDR3aa: CASSYGRDYGYTF

d_gene: NA
abundance: NA
j_gene: TRBJ1-1
v_gene: TRBV29-1
CDR3nt: TGCAGCGTTGAGGCGGTGGGGACTGAAGCTTTCTTT
CDR3aa: CSVEAVGTEAFF

d_gene: NA
abundance: NA
j_gene: TRBJ1-1
v_gene: TRBV7-9
CDR3nt: TGTGCCAGCAGCTTAATGGATATGAACACTGAAGCTTTCTTT
CDR3aa: CASSLMDMNTEAFF

d_gene: NA
abundance: NA
j_gene: TRBJ1-3
v_gene: TRBV30
CDR3nt: TGTGCCTGGAGTACGAAGCAGGGTTTGGGCTCTGGAAACACCATATATTTT
CDR3aa: CAWSTKQGLGSGNTIYF

d_gene: NA
abundance: NA
j_gene: TRBJ2-6
v_gene: TRBV7-2
CDR3nt: TGTGCCAGCAAACTAGGTGGGGCTGGGGCCAACGTCCTGACTTTC
CDR3aa: CASKLGGAGANVLTF

d_gene: NA
abundance: NA
j_gene: TRBJ2-3
v_gene: TRBV5-1
CDR3nt: TGCGCCAGCAGCCCAGGACAGTACACAGATACGCAGTATTTT
CDR3aa: CASSPGQYTDTQYF

d_gene: NA
abundance: NA
j_gene: TRBJ1-1
v_gene: TRBV4-1
CDR3nt: TGCGCCAGCAGCCTGGGGACCGAGGATGTAGCTTTCTTT
CDR3aa: CASSLGTEDVAFF

d_gene: NA
abundance: NA
j_gene: TRBJ2-5
v_gene: TRBV7-2
CDR3nt: TGTGCCAGCAGCTTAGGGACGGCGGGGCCCCCCCAAGAGACCCAGTACTTC
CDR3aa: CASSLGTAGPPQETQYF

d_gene: NA
abundance: NA
j_gene: TRBJ2-7
v_gene: TRBV5-6
CDR3nt: TGTGCCAGCAGCTCATTCTACGAGCAGTACTTC
CDR3aa: CASSSFYEQYF

d_gene: TRBD1
abundance: NA
j_gene: TRBJ1-4
v_gene: TRBV7-6
CDR3nt: TGTGCCAGCAGGTCAGGGGGGGACAAACTGTTTTTT
CDR3aa: CASRSGGDKLFF

d_gene: NA
abundance: NA
j_gene: TRBJ2-5
v_gene: TRBV6-5
CDR3nt: TGTGCCAGCAGACCGACAGCGGGCTCCCAAGAGACCCAGTACTTC
CDR3aa: CASRPTAGSQETQYF

d_gene: NA
abundance: NA
j_gene: TRBJ1-2
v_gene: TRBV4-1
CDR3nt: TGCGCCAGCAGCCAAGAGGGGCACCGAGGGGACTATGGCTACACCTTC
CDR3aa: CASSQEGHRGDYGYTF

d_gene: NA
abundance: NA
j_gene: TRBJ1-2
v_gene: TRBV6-1
CDR3nt: TGTGCCAGCAGGTCGGACACCACTAACTATGGCTACACCTTC
CDR3aa: CASRSDTTNYGYTF

d_gene: NA
abundance: NA
j_gene: TRBJ2-7
v_gene: TRBV9
CDR3nt: TGTGCCAGCAGCGTAGAGGTGTCCTCCTACGAGCAGTACTTC
CDR3aa: CASSVEVSSYEQYF

d_gene: NA
abundance: NA
j_gene: TRBJ1-2
v_gene: TRBV6-5
CDR3nt: TGTGCCAGCACCCTAGGTGGGGGGCTTGACTATGGCTACACCTTC
CDR3aa: CASTLGGGLDYGYTF

d_gene: NA
abundance: once
j_gene: TRBJ2-7
v_gene: TRBV5-1
CDR3nt: TGCGCCAGCAGCTTGGGTTCGGGATCCTACGAGCAGTACTTC
CDR3aa: CASSLGSGSYEQYF

d_gene: NA
abundance: NA
j_gene: TRBJ1-2
v_gene: TRBV7-2
CDR3nt: TGTGCCAGCAGCTTAGCGGGAGGGCTCCCTTCGGGCTATGGCTACACCTTC
CDR3aa: CASSLAGGLPSGYGYTF

d_gene: TRBD2
abundance: NA
j_gene: TRBJ2-1
v_gene: TRBV19
CDR3nt: TGTGCCAGTAGTCCTAGCGGGAGGGCTACGTACAATGAGCAGTTCTTC
CDR3aa: CASSPSGRATYNEQFF

d_gene: NA
abundance: few
j_gene: TRBJ1-1
v_gene: TRBV5-4
CDR3nt: TGTGCCAGCAGCTTGTCCGGGGGCGTCACTGAAGCTTTCTTT
CDR3aa: CASSLSGGVTEAFF

d_gene: NA
abundance: NA
j_gene: TRBJ2-3
v_gene: TRBV9
CDR3nt: TGTGCCAGCAGCGTAGGCCCAGGGGTGGATACGCAGTATTTT
CDR3aa: CASSVGPGVDTQYF

d_gene: TRBD1
abundance: NA
j_gene: TRBJ2-4
v_gene: TRBV4-1
CDR3nt: TGCGCCAGCAGCCATGGAACAGGGGTCCGGATTCAGTACTTC
CDR3aa: CASSHGTGVRIQYF

d_gene: NA
abundance: once
j_gene: TRBJ2-1
v_gene: TRBV7-9
CDR3nt: TGTGCCAGCAACCCTAACGGGGCGAAGTTCTTC
CDR3aa: CASNPNGAKFF

d_gene: NA
abundance: NA
j_gene: TRBJ2-3
v_gene: TRBV4-1
CDR3nt: TGCGCCAGCAGCCTTAGGGGCTGGGGTCTAGACCCGGATACGCAGTATTTT
CDR3aa: CASSLRGWGLDPDTQYF

d_gene: NA
abundance: NA
j_gene: TRBJ2-6
v_gene: TRBV7-3
CDR3nt: TGTGCCAGCAGCTTAACGGGACTAACAGGGTACGGGGCCAACGTCCTGACTTTC
CDR3aa: CASSLTGLTGYGANVLTF

d_gene: NA
abundance: NA
j_gene: TRBJ1-6
v_gene: TRBV5-6
CDR3nt: TGTGCCAGCAGCTTGGCCGGGCCCCATAATTCACCCCTCCACTTT
CDR3aa: CASSLAGPHNSPLHF

d_gene: TRBD1
abundance: NA
j_gene: TRBJ1-2
v_gene: TRBV7-9
CDR3nt: TGTGCCAGCAGCCCGCAGGGGGATGGCTACACCTTC
CDR3aa: CASSPQGDGYTF

d_gene: TRBD2
abundance: NA
j_gene: TRBJ2-7
v_gene: TRBV6-1
CDR3nt: TGTGCCAGCAGGGAAGCGGGGAGCTCCTACGAGCAGTACTTC
CDR3aa: CASREAGSSYEQYF

d_gene: NA
abundance: NA
j_gene: TRBJ2-7
v_gene: TRBV28
CDR3nt: TGTGCCAGCAGTTTATGGCTGGGGAGCTCCTACGAGCAGTACTTC
CDR3aa: CASSLWLGSSYEQYF

d_gene: NA
abundance: NA
j_gene: TRBJ1-6
v_gene: TRBV5-1
CDR3nt: TGCGCCAGCAGACAAGGGTATAGGAATTCACCCCTCCACTTT
CDR3aa: CASRQGYRNSPLHF

d_gene: TRBD1
abundance: NA
j_gene: TRBJ1-1
v_gene: TRBV19
CDR3nt: TGTGCCAGTAGTTCGACAGGGCGGAACACTGAAGCTTTCTTT
CDR3aa: CASSSTGRNTEAFF

d_gene: NA
abundance: NA
j_gene: TRBJ1-2
v_gene: TRBV7-2
CDR3nt: TGTGCCAGCAGCTTAGAACCCTCGGCAGTCGGCTATGGCTACACCTTC
CDR3aa: CASSLEPSAVGYGYTF

d_gene: TRBD2
abundance: once
j_gene: TRBJ2-7
v_gene: TRBV7-2
CDR3nt: TGTGCCAGCAGCTTAGGACTAGCGGGGTCCTACGAGCAGTACTTC
CDR3aa: CASSLGLAGSYEQYF

d_gene: NA
abundance: NA
j_gene: TRBJ2-7
v_gene: TRBV6-5
CDR3nt: TGTGCCAGCAGTTACTTGTTGGGCAGGGACGAGCAGTACTTC
CDR3aa: CASSYLLGRDEQYF

d_gene: TRBD1
abundance: NA
j_gene: TRBJ2-1
v_gene: TRBV30
CDR3nt: TGTGCCTGGAGCGGGACAGGGTATCACGGGAGCTACGTGCCTGTGAATGAGCAGTTCTTC
CDR3aa: CAWSGTGYHGSYVPVNEQFF

d_gene: TRBD1
abundance: NA
j_gene: TRBJ1-2
v_gene: TRBV27
CDR3nt: TGTGCCAGCAGATTAAGGACAGGGACTAACTATGGCTACACCTTC
CDR3aa: CASRLRTGTNYGYTF

d_gene: TRBD1
abundance: NA
j_gene: TRBJ1-2
v_gene: TRBV11-3
CDR3nt: TGTGCCAGCAGCTCTACAGGGGGATATGGCTACACCTTC
CDR3aa: CASSSTGGYGYTF

d_gene: TRBD1
abundance: NA
j_gene: TRBJ2-3
v_gene: TRBV10-3
CDR3nt: TGTGCCATCAGTGAGTCGCTGCAGGGGGCCACAGATACGCAGTATTTT
CDR3aa: CAISESLQGATDTQYF

d_gene: TRBD1
abundance: NA
j_gene: TRBJ2-1
v_gene: TRBV9
CDR3nt: TGTGCCAGCAGCGGGGGACAGGAGCTTTCCTACAATGAGCAGTTCTTC
CDR3aa: CASSGGQELSYNEQFF

d_gene: NA
abundance: NA
j_gene: TRBJ2-3
v_gene: TRBV30
CDR3nt: TGTGCCTGGATCGGGGGGCGCGTATTATCGGATACGCAGTATTTT
CDR3aa: CAWIGGRVLSDTQYF

d_gene: TRBD1
abundance: NA
j_gene: TRBJ1-5
v_gene: TRBV4-3
CDR3nt: TGCGCCAGCAGCCAAGAAAGGAGGGGGACAGACAACAATCAGCCCCAGCATTTT
CDR3aa: CASSQERRGTDNNQPQHF

d_gene: NA
abundance: NA
j_gene: TRBJ1-2
v_gene: TRBV7-8
CDR3nt: TGTGCCAGCAGAGGGCCTAACTATGGCTACACCTTC
CDR3aa: CASRGPNYGYTF

d_gene: NA
abundance: NA
j_gene: TRBJ1-1
v_gene: TRBV7-8
CDR3nt: TGTGCCAGCAGCAGGAATGGACAGACGGAAGCTTTCTTT
CDR3aa: CASSRNGQTEAFF